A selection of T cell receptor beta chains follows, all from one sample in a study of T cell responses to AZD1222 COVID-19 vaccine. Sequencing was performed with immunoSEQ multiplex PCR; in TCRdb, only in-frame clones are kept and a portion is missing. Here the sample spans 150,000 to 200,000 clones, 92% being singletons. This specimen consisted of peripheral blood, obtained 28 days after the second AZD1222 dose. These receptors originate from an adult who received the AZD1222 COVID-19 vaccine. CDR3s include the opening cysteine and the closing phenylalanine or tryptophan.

CASSLGAGYEQYF	TRBV7-8	TRBJ2-7
CASSQDPGVYGYTF	TRBV3-1/TRBV3-2	TRBJ1-2
CASRQGAQRDTQYF	TRBV5-1	TRBJ2-3
CASSLYFASASSGNTIYF	TRBV5-5	TRBJ1-3
CASSLGGVPDTQYF	TRBV11-3	TRBJ2-3
CASSLVRFITGYTF	TRBV7-9	TRBJ1-2
CASSRDRGRNTDTQYF	TRBV5-1	TRBJ2-3
CASSLGSQEAFF	TRBV7-9	TRBJ1-1
CASSIGEPTINYGYTF	TRBV19	TRBJ1-2
CASNDMVGAGTEAFF	TRBV27	TRBJ1-1
CASSLMGNTEAFF	TRBV11-2	TRBJ1-1
CASSVVRAAGELFF	TRBV9	TRBJ2-2
CASSSPGPPYEQYF	TRBV5-5	TRBJ2-7
CASSVEAGANGYTF	TRBV9	TRBJ1-2
CASSTDSSYNSPLHF	TRBV5-1	TRBJ1-6
CASSRAPGQPQHF	TRBV19	TRBJ1-5
CASSSQVADTQYF	TRBV5-1	TRBJ2-3
CATRQGTNEKLFF	TRBV2	TRBJ1-4
CASSPYRPDTEAFF	TRBV18	TRBJ1-1
CASSKVDDPPRDTQYF	TRBV21-1	TRBJ2-3
CASTPGQGNEKLFF	TRBV10-2	TRBJ1-4
CATSREVSSGGPSYGYTF	TRBV15	TRBJ1-2
CASTSGAASREQYF	TRBV7-2	TRBJ2-7
CASSLRGRNTEAFF	TRBV6-5	TRBJ1-1
CASSPRTGLKTYNEQFF	TRBV7-6	TRBJ2-1
CATSSRIQGAYGYTF	TRBV15	TRBJ1-2
CASARGGTEAFF	TRBV7-9	TRBJ1-1
CASSVGRAGVYNEQFF	TRBV9	TRBJ2-1
CASSYFGGETEAFF	TRBV6-2/TRBV6-3	TRBJ1-1
CASSVSGTVGEKLFF	TRBV10-2	TRBJ1-4
CASGPPRDKLYGYTF	TRBV6-4	TRBJ1-2
CASSPLDRARVDEQFF	TRBV18	TRBJ2-1
CASSPRGGGESGELFF	TRBV5-4	TRBJ2-2
CASSQQWNTEAFF	TRBV14	TRBJ1-1
CASRVSGATEAFF	TRBV5-1	TRBJ1-1
CATSREGDYGYTF	TRBV15	TRBJ1-2
CTSSRGPHVGLYTF	TRBV1	TRBJ1-2
CSEKDGGETQYF	TRBV29-1	TRBJ2-5
CAISDVGDTQYF	TRBV10-3	TRBJ2-3
CATSWGAPPDNEKLFF	TRBV15	TRBJ1-4
CASSEVGLYNSPLHF	TRBV6-1	TRBJ1-6
CARSLVRMGQPQHF	TRBV5-3	TRBJ1-5
CASSTLGPHYGYTF	TRBV19	TRBJ1-2
CASSPSGQGSYEQYF	TRBV13	TRBJ2-7
CASSSRGSTNEKLFF	TRBV27	TRBJ1-4
CASRLTGIYGYTF	TRBV7-9	TRBJ1-2
CASSPPGTVSNEQFF	TRBV18	TRBJ2-1
CASSPDRSWQPQHF	TRBV3-1/TRBV3-2	TRBJ1-5
CASSDPGSEQFF	TRBV11-3	TRBJ2-1
CASIGGGATNEKLFF	TRBV6-5	TRBJ1-4
CASSLAGGHEQFF	TRBV7-9	TRBJ2-1
CASSFSGGLSSYNEQFF	TRBV5-1	TRBJ2-1
CSVAGAGNQPQHF	TRBV29-1	TRBJ1-5